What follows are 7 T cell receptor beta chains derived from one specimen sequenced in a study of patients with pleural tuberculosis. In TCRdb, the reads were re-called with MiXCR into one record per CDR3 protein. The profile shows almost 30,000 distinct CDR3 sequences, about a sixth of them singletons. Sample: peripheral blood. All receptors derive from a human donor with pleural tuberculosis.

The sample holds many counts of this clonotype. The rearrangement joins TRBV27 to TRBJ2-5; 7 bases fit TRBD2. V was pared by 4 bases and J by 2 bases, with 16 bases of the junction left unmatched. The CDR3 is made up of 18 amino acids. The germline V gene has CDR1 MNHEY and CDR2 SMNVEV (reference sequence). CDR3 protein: CASSWEGTRLNAQETQYF. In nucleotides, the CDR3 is TGTGCCAGCAGTTGGGAGGGAACTAGGTTGAACGCACAAGAGACCCAGTACTTC.

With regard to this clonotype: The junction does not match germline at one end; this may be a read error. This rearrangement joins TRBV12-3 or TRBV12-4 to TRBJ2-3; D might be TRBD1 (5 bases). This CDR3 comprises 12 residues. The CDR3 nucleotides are TGTGCCAGCGGTTTAGGAACAGGTACGCAGTATTTT. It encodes CASGLGTGTQYF.

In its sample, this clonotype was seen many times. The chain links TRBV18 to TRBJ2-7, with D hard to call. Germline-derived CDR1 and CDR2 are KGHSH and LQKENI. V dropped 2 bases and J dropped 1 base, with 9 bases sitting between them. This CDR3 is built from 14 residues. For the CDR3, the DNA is TGTGCCAGCTCACCAAGTCCAAATTCCTACGAGCAGTACTTC. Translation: CASSPSPNSYEQYF. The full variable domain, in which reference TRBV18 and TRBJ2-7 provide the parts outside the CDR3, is NAGVMQNPRHLVRRRGQEARLRCSPMKGHSHVYWYRQLPEEGLKFMVYLQKENIIDESGMPKERFSAEFPKEGPSILRIQQVVRGDSAAYFCASSPSPNSYEQYFGPGTRLTVT.

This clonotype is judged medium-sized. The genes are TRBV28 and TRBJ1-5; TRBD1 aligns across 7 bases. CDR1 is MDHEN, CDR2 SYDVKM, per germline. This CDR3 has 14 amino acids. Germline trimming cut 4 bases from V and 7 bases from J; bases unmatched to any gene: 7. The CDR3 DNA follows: TGTGCCAGCAGTTCGACAGGGAGGGCCCAGCCCCAGCATTTT. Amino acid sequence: CASSSTGRAQPQHF.

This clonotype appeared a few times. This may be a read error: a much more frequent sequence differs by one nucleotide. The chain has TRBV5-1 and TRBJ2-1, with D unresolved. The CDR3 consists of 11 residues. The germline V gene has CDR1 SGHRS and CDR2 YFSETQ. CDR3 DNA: TGCGCCGGCAGCTTGATGGAGGAGCAGTTCTTC. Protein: CAGSLMEEQFF. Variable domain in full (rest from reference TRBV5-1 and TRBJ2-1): KAGVTQTPRYLIKTRGQQVTLSCSPISGHRSVSWYQQTPGQGLQFLFEYFSETQRNKGNFPGRFSGRQFSNSRSEMNVSTLELGDSALYLCAGSLMEEQFFGPGTRLTVL.

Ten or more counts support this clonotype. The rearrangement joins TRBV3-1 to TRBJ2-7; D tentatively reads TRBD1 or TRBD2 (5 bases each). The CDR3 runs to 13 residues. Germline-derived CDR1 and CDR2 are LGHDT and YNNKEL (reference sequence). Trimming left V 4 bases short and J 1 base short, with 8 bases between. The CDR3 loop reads CASSLGRSYEQYF. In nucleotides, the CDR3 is TGTGCCAGCAGCCTGGGACGGTCCTACGAGCAGTACTTC.

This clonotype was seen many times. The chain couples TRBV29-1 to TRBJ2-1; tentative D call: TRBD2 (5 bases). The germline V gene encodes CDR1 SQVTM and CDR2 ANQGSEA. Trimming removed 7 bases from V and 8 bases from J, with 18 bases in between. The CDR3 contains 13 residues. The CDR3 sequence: CSALTAPGYEQFF. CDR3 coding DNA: TGCAGCGCTCTTACCGCTCCGGGGTATGAGCAGTTCTTC.